Below, 16 T cell receptor beta chains from the same sample are listed, as sequenced in a study of OX40 agonist ivuxolimab in advanced cancers. Clones were read by immunoSEQ multiplex PCR, and TCRdb kept only the in-frame ones, dropping some. The sample holds approximately 92,000 clones, around 95% seen once. Sequenced here: CD4+ or CD8+ T cells sorted from blood, sampled in a trial of the OX40 agonist ivuxolimab. The source of these receptors is an adult with an advanced solid tumor such as melanoma, head and neck, liver or kidney cancer.

This chain uses TRBV19 with TRBJ1-5, with 9 bases that match TRBD1. Germline-derived CDR1 and CDR2 are LNHDA and SQIVND (reference sequence). The CDR3 sequence is 14 residues long. Losses at the gene ends were 7 bases for V and 7 bases for J; bases not matched to a gene: 8. The CDR3 protein is CASKEQGARQPQHF. In DNA, the CDR3 is TGTGCCAGTAAGGAACAGGGGGCAAGGCAGCCCCAGCATTTT.

V and J are TRBV7-9 and TRBJ1-3; perhaps TRBD1 as D (5 bases). This CDR3 comprises 18 residues. CDR1 is SEHNR, CDR2 FQNEAQ, per germline (reference sequence). Trimming removed 5 bases at V and 8 bases at J, with 28 bases between. The CDR3 region has the DNA TGTGCCAGCAGCCCACTAAGGGGCCGGGGGTTCTACCGAGACACCATATATTTT. Amino acids: CASSPLRGRGFYRDTIYF.

This chain joins TRBV5-4 and TRBJ2-7; D is uncertain. The germline V and J ends were trimmed by 3 bases and 1 base, with 14 bases remaining between them. Per germline, CDR1 SGHNT and CDR2 YYREEE (reference sequence). This CDR3 has 15 residues. DNA of the CDR3: TGTGCCAGCAGCTCAAGTCCAGTGGGGTCCTACGAGCAGTACTTC. Its translation: CASSSSPVGSYEQYF.

The V call is TRBV4-2, the J call TRBJ1-1, with 9 bases matching TRBD1. This CDR3 is built from 15 residues. The J segment lost 1 base and the V segment lost 5 bases, leaving 5 bases of the junction unmatched. Germline CDR1 is LGHNA and CDR2 is YNFKEQ. The CDR3 reads CASSGQGQGNTEAFF. The CDR3 DNA follows: TGTGCCAGCAGCGGTCAGGGACAGGGGAACACTGAAGCTTTCTTT.

The V gene is TRBV27, the J gene TRBJ2-5, with 9 positions matching TRBD1. CDR1 is MNHEY and CDR2 is SMNVEV in the germline V gene (reference sequence). CDR3 length: 15 residues. V dropped 5 bases and J dropped 5; count of bases not matched to a gene: 9. The CDR3 DNA is TGTGCCAGCAGTCTTGGACAGGGGTCCTATGAGACCCAGTACTTC. Its protein product is CASSLGQGSYETQYF.

This clone was found once. The chain recombines TRBV7-9 with TRBJ2-2, with 12 bases lining up with TRBD2. The CDR3 contains 17 residues. The germline CDR1 and CDR2 sequences are SEHNR and FQNEAQ (reference sequence). Losses at the gene ends were 4 bases for V and 6 bases for J; bases not matched to a gene: 9. The CDR3 loop reads CASSSQLAGGPAGELFF. The CDR3 DNA is TGTGCCAGCAGCTCCCAGCTAGCGGGGGGGCCTGCCGGGGAGCTGTTTTTT.

The chain combines TRBV11-1 with TRBJ2-5, with a weak D call TRBD2 (5 bases). V was cut by 5 bases and J by 4 bases, with 26 bases left in between. From germline, CDR1 is SGHAT and CDR2 FQDESV (reference sequence). The CDR3 has 18 residues. The CDR3 protein is CASSRERAPIPPRETQYF. The CDR3 nucleotides read TGTGCCAGCAGCCGCGAGAGGGCTCCAATCCCTCCCCGAGAGACCCAGTACTTC.

The V gene is TRBV28, the J gene TRBJ2-2; 7 positions match TRBD1. After removal of 5 bases from V and 9 bases from J, the junction contained 9 bases not matched to a gene. The CDR3 is 14 amino acids. Germline V lookup: CDR1 MDHEN, CDR2 SYDVKM. CDR3 in DNA: TGTGCCAGCAGTCCCCCACTGACAGGGCGGGAGCTGTTTTTT. This codes for CASSPPLTGRELFF.

This clone was recorded only once. The chain carries TRBV7-9 and TRBJ2-1, with TRBD2 identical over 7 bases. Unmatched junction bases numbered 7, after V lost 5 bases and J lost 6 bases. This CDR3 region has 14 residues. The germline V gene encodes CDR1 SEHNR and CDR2 FQNEAQ (reference sequence). DNA of the CDR3: TGTGCCAGCAGCGTCTCGGGGGGAGTCAATGAGCAGTTCTTC. Encoded protein: CASSVSGGVNEQFF.

The chain joins TRBV15 to TRBJ2-1, with 10 positions matching TRBD2. Germline V gene sequence: CDR1 LNHNV, CDR2 YYDKDF (reference sequence). The ends lost 0 bases at V and 10 bases at J; junction bases unmatched: 12. The CDR3 extends over 17 amino acids. CDR3 protein: CATSRELGTSEFGEQFF. The CDR3, as DNA: TGTGCCACCAGCAGAGAACTCGGGACTAGCGAGTTTGGGGAGCAGTTCTTC.

This clone occurred once. This CDR3 is CASSTGAGVPTYGYTF. The CDR3 DNA is TGTGCCAGCAGCACGGGGGCAGGGGTGCCCACTTATGGCTACACCTTC. The chain carries TRBV5-5 and TRBJ1-2, with D perhaps TRBD1 (6 bases). V gave up 4 bases and J gave up 5 bases, with 21 bases separating them. From germline, CDR1 is SGHKS and CDR2 YYEKEE (reference sequence). This CDR3 contains 16 residues.

V gene TRBV7-6 combines with J gene TRBJ1-1; D might be TRBD1 (5 bases). CDR3 size: 16 residues. Germline lookup yields CDR1 SGHVS and CDR2 FNYEAQ. Deletions cut 4 bases from V and 3 bases from J, with 18 bases between. The CDR3 DNA is TGTGCCAGCAGCTCGCCTGCCGGGACGCCTCACACTGAAGCTTTCTTT. It specifies CASSSPAGTPHTEAFF. The variable domain in full, with the rest retrieved from reference TRBV7-6 and TRBJ1-1, is GAGVSQSPRYKVTKRGQDVALRCDPISGHVSLYWYRQALGQGPEFLTYFNYEAQQDKSGLPNDRFSAERPEGSISTLTIQRTEQRDSAMYRCASSSPAGTPHTEAFFGQGTRLTVV.

This clone was observed once. The DNA for the CDR3 is TGTGCCAGCAGCCTAGGTCGATGGAGGCTGCAAGAGACCCAGTACTTC. This encodes CASSLGRWRLQETQYF. The V and J genes are TRBV14 and TRBJ2-5; D might be TRBD2 (5 bases). The CDR3 consists of 16 residues. V lost 4 bases to trimming and J lost 2 bases, with 17 bases between them. CDR1 and CDR2 from the germline V gene are SGHDN and FVKESK.

This sequence joins TRBV19 and TRBJ2-7; 9 nucleotides line up with TRBD2. The CDR3 length is 14 residues. Unmatched junction bases numbered 2, after V lost 4 bases and J lost 1 base. Germline assignment: CDR1 LNHDA and CDR2 SQIVND (reference sequence). CDR3: CASSTGLASYEQYF. In DNA form, the CDR3 reads TGTGCCAGTAGTACGGGACTAGCTTCCTACGAGCAGTACTTC.

The V and J genes are TRBV6-1 and TRBJ1-2; possibly TRBD1 for D (5 bases). Germline CDR1 is MNHNS and CDR2 is SASEGT. Trimming cost V 5 bases and J 0 bases, with 7 bases left between them. This CDR3 contains 13 residues. The CDR3 nucleotides read TGTGCCAGCAGTTCAGGGTCTAACTATGGCTACACCTTC. It is translated as CASSSGSNYGYTF.

This chain joins TRBV18 and TRBJ2-7; the D gene is possibly TRBD1 (7 bases). The V gene's germline CDR1 is KGHSH and CDR2 LQKENI. With 4 bases removed from V and 0 bases from J, the gap between germline ends came to 10 bases. There are 14 residues in the CDR3. CDR3 in amino acids: CASSRGDSSYEQYF. The CDR3 DNA follows: TGTGCCAGCTCACGGGGGGACAGCTCCTACGAGCAGTACTTC.